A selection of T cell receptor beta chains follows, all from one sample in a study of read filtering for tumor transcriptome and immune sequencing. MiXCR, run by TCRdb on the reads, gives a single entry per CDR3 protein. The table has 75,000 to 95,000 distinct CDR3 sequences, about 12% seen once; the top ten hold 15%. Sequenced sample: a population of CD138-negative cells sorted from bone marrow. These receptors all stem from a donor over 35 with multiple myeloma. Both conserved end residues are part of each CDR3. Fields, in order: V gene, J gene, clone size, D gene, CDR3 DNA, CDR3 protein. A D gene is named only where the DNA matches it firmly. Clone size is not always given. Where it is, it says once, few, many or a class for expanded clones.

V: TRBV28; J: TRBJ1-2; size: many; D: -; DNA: TGTGCCACCGTGCTGGGTAACTATGGCTACACCTTC; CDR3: CATVLGNYGYTF
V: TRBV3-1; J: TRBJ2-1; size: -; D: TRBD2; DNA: TGTGCCAGCGGCCAGGTAGCGGGAGGGCCAGGCAATGAGCAGTTCTTC; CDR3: CASGQVAGGPGNEQFF
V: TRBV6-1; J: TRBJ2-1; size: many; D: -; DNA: TGTGCCAGCAGTCAGGGATACAATGAGCAGTTCTTC; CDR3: CASSQGYNEQFF
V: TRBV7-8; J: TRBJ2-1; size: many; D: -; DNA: TGTGCCAGCAGCGTAGCGACTAGACAGGGACGGAATGAGCAGTTCTTC; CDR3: CASSVATRQGRNEQFF
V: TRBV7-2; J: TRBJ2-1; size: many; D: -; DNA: TGTGCCAGCAGCATCATACCCGACTACAATGAGCAGTTCTTC; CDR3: CASSIIPDYNEQFF
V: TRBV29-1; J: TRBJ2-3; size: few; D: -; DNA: TGCAGCGTTGTTGGGACAACTAGCACAGATACGCAGTATTTT; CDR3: CSVVGTTSTDTQYF
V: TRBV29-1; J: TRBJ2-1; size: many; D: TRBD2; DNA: TGCAGCGTTGAAGATCGGGCCGGGAGGGACTACAATGAGCAGTTCTTC; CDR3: CSVEDRAGRDYNEQFF
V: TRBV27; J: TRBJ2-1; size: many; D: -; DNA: TGTGCCAGCAGTTCTGCCTACAATGAGCAGTTCTTC; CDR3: CASSSAYNEQFF
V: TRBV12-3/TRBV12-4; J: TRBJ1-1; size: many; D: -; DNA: TGTGCCAGCAACCCACTGGTCGGGGGGATCACTGAAGCTTTCTTT; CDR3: CASNPLVGGITEAFF
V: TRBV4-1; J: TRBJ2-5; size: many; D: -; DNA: TGCGCCAGCAGCCAAAGGAGCCAAGAGACCCAGTACTTC; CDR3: CASSQRSQETQYF
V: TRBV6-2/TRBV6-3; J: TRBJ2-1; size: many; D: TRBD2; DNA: TGTGCCAGCAGCGAACTAGGCGGGAGCTCCTACAATGAGCAGTTCTTC; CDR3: CASSELGGSSYNEQFF
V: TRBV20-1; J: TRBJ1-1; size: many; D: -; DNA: TGCAGTGCTATGCCTCGAGAGCGGGCTTTCTTT; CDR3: CSAMPRERAFF
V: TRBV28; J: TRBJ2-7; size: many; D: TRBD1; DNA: TGTGCCAGCAGTGGCCGGGACAGACTCTACGAGCAGTACTTC; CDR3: CASSGRDRLYEQYF
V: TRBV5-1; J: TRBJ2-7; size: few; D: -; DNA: TGCGCCAGCAGCTTCCCCGGATACGAGCAGTACTTC; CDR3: CASSFPGYEQYF
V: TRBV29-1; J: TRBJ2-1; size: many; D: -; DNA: TGCAGCGGCACAATAGCGATTGAGCAGTTCTTC; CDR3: CSGTIAIEQFF
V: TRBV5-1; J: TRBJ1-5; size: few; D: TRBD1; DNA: TGCGCCAGCAGCCCTGGACAGGGCGATAGCAATCAGCCCCAGCATTTT; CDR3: CASSPGQGDSNQPQHF
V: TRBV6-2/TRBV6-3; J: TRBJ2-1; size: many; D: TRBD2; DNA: TGTGCCAGCAGTTTACGGCCAGCGGGAGCAAAATACAATGAGCAGTTCTTC; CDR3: CASSLRPAGAKYNEQFF
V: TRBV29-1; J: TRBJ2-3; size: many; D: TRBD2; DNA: TGCAGCGGACGGACTAGGCTCACAGATACGCAGTATTTT; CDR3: CSGRTRLTDTQYF
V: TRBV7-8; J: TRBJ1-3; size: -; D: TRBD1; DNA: TGTGCCAGCAGCCGGGACAGTCAGCACGGAAACACCATATATTTT; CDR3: CASSRDSQHGNTIYF
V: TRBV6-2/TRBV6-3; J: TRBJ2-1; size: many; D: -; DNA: TGTGCCAGCAGACGGGGCCTCTTCAATGAGCAGTTCTTC; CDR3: CASRRGLFNEQFF
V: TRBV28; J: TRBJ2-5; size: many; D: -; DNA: TGTGCCAGCACCCGGGACATACAAGAGACCCAGTACTTC; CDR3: CASTRDIQETQYF
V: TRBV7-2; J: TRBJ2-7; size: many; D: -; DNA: TGTGCCAGCAGCTTACTGGCAGGTCAAACCTACGAGCAGTACTTC; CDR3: CASSLLAGQTYEQYF
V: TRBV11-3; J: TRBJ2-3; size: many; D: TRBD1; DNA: TGTGCCAGCAGCCCACGGACAGGGGGCGAGGGGCCAGATACGCAGTATTTT; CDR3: CASSPRTGGEGPDTQYF
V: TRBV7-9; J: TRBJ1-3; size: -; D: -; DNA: TGTGCCATCGTCGCTGGCGGCATATATTTT; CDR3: CAIVAGGIYF
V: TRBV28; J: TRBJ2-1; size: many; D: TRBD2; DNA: TGTGCCAGCAGTCCACCTACTAGCGGGAGGGCCAATGAGCAGTTCTTC; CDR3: CASSPPTSGRANEQFF
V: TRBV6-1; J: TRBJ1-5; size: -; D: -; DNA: TGTGCCAGCAGCTTCCAAGTCAACACGATGAATCAGCCCCAGCATTTT; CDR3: CASSFQVNTMNQPQHF
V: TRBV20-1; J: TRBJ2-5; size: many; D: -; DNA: TGCAGTGCATCAGAAATAGCGTACCAAGAGACCCAGTACTTC; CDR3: CSASEIAYQETQYF
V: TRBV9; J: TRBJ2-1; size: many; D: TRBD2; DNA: TGTGCCAGCAGCGTAGGGACTAGCGGATACAATGAGCAGTTCTTC; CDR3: CASSVGTSGYNEQFF
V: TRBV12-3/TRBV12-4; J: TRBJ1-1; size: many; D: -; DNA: TGTGCCAGCAGTCCTCGACAGGCCGACATGAACACTGAAGCTTTCTTT; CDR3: CASSPRQADMNTEAFF
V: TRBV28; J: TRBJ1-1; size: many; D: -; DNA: TGTGCCAGCGATGCTTGGGGTACTGAAGCTTTCTTT; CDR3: CASDAWGTEAFF
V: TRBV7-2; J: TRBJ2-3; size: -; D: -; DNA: TGTGCCAGCAGCTTCTCGACTGGTAGGGCAGATACGCAGTATTTT; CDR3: CASSFSTGRADTQYF
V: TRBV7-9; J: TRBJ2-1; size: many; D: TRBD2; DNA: TGTGCCAGCAGTCATCCAGGACTAGCGGGCAATGAGCAGTTCTTC; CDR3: CASSHPGLAGNEQFF
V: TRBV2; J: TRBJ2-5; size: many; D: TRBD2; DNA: TGTGCCAGCGTGGGACTAGCGGGAGTTCGGGAAGAGACCCAGTACTTC; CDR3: CASVGLAGVREETQYF
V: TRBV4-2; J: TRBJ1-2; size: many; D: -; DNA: TGTGCCAGCAGCCATTACGACAGCTATGGCTACACCTTC; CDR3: CASSHYDSYGYTF
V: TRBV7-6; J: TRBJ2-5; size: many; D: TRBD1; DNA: TGTGCCAGCAGCTCGTCACTTGGGACAGTCCAAGAGACCCAGTACTTC; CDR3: CASSSSLGTVQETQYF
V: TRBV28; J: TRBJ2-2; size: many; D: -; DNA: TGTGCCAGCAGTTTACGTCTTTCGGGGGCTCTAAGAGGGGAGCTGTTTTTT; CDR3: CASSLRLSGALRGELFF
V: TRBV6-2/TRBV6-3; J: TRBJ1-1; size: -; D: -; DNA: TGTTCCAGCAGTTACGTTGGATCCTCCGAAGCTTTCTTT; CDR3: CSSSYVGSSEAFF
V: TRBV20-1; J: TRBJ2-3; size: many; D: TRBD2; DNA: TGCAGTGCTAGATCCGGGACTAGCGGGAGAAAAGATGCGCAGTATTTT; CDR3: CSARSGTSGRKDAQYF
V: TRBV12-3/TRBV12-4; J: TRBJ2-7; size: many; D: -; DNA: TGTGCCAGCACTAAGGACGGCCCCTACGAGCAGTACTTC; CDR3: CASTKDGPYEQYF
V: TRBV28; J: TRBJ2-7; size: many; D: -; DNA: TGTGCCAGCACTCCCGGGTCCCTCGGGGCCGATTACGAGCAGTACTTC; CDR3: CASTPGSLGADYEQYF
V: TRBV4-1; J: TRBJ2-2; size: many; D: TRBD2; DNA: TGCGCCAGCAGCCAAGGATCCGGGACTAGCGGGAGGGAGGACGGGGAGCTGTTTTTT; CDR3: CASSQGSGTSGREDGELFF
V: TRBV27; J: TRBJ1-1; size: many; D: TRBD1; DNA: TGTGCCAGCAGTTTATCGGGGGACAGGGGCACTGAAGCTTTCTTT; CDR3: CASSLSGDRGTEAFF
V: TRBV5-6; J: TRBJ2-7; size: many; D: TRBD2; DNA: TGTGCCAGCAGCGGGACTAGCAGCTCCTACGAGCAGTACTTC; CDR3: CASSGTSSSYEQYF